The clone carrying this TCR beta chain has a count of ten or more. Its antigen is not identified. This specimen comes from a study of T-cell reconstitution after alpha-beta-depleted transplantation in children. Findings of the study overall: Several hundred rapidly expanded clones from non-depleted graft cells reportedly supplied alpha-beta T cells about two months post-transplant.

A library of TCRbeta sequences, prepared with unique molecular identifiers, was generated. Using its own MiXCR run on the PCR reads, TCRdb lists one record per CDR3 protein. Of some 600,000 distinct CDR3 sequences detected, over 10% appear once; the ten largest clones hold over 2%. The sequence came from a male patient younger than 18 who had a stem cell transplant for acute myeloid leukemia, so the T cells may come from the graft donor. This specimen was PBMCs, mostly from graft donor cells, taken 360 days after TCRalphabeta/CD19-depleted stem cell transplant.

CDR3 residues: CASSQRLAAHNEQFF. CDR3 in DNA: TGTGCCAGCAGTCAAAGACTAGCAGCCCACAATGAGCAGTTCTTC. This chain connects TRBV12-3 or TRBV12-4 to TRBJ2-1; 7 nucleotides agree with TRBD2. This CDR3 contains 15 residues. V trimming: 5 bases; J trimming: 5 bases; junction bases outside the gene matches: 9.